A single sample gave rise to the 12 T cell receptor beta chains below, sequenced in a study of CD8+ T cells in alopecia areata. Extracted RNA was reverse transcribed into cDNA, the sequencing template. Assay: immunoSEQ multiplex PCR; the TCRdb copy retains only in-frame clones and omits some. Here the sample spans around 270,000 clones, 58% being singletons. As for treatment: oral pan-JAK inhibitor, 5-10 mg twice daily. The sequencing used CD4+ T cells sorted from blood, collected at week 24, from a patient treated with tofacitinib. These receptors all come from a human donor with alopecia areata.

The rearrangement links TRBV18 to TRBJ2-1; D is perhaps TRBD1 or TRBD2 (5 bases each). Looked up from germline, CDR1 is KGHSH and CDR2 is LQKENI. The CDR3 has 13 residues. V shed 3 bases and J shed 5 bases, with 8 bases lying between them. In DNA, the CDR3 is TGTGCCAGCTCACCCTGGGACGACAATGAGCAGTTCTTC. As protein: CASSPWDDNEQFF. Full variable domain (outside the CDR3, taken from reference TRBV18 and TRBJ2-1): NAGVMQNPRHLVRRRGQEARLRCSPMKGHSHVYWYRQLPEEGLKFMVYLQKENIIDESGMPKERFSAEFPKEGPSILRIQQVVRGDSAAYFCASSPWDDNEQFFGPGTRLTVL.

The CDR3 sequence: CASSLRSGIGADTQYF. The CDR3 DNA follows: TGTGCCAGCAGTTTAAGATCGGGGATAGGGGCAGATACGCAGTATTTT. The chain employs TRBV11-3 and TRBJ2-3; TRBD1 or TRBD2 may be the D gene (5 bases each). The CDR3 is 16 residues long. The germline V gene has CDR1 SGHNT and CDR2 YENEEA. Trimming took 6 bases from V and 4 from J, leaving 20 bases between them.

This chain links TRBV2 with TRBJ1-2; possibly TRBD1 for D (6 bases). The CDR3 covers 11 residues. Trimming removed 6 bases from V and 10 bases from J, with 12 bases in between. CDR1 SNHLY and CDR2 FYNNEI come from the germline V gene. CDR3 nucleotide sequence: TGTGCCAGCAGGGAGGGGGTGCCCTACACCTTC. Its translation: CASREGVPYTF. Together with reference TRBV2 and TRBJ1-2, the CDR3 gives the full variable domain: EPEVTQTPSHQVTQMGQEVILRCVPISNHLYFYWYRQILGQKVEFLVSFYNNEISEKSEIFDDQFSVERPDGSNFTLKIRSTKLEDSAMYFCASREGVPYTFGSGTRLTVV.

Remarks on this clone: Other DNA sequences of this sample code for an identical CDR3. The genes are TRBV29-1 and TRBJ2-5, with D perhaps TRBD2 (6 bases). The germline V gene has CDR1 SQVTM and CDR2 ANQGSEA. The CDR3 extends over 12 amino acids. Trimming took 6 bases from V and 1 from J, leaving 9 bases between them. CDR3 nucleotides: TGCAGCGTCGGTAGCGGCCAAGAGACCCAGTACTTC. Protein: CSVGSGQETQYF.

The CDR3, as DNA: TGCGCCAGCAGCCAAGAGGGTGGCGGGGCTTATCAGCCCCAGCATTTT. Its translation: CASSQEGGGAYQPQHF. The rearrangement uses TRBV4-1 and TRBJ1-5, with D possibly matching TRBD1 (5 bases). The CDR3 sequence is 16 residues long. The V end lost 0 bases, the J end lost 5 bases, and 14 bases lay between the germline ends. Germline V lookup: CDR1 MGHRA, CDR2 YSYEKL.

The chain is built from TRBV7-2 and TRBJ2-1; 7 nucleotides align to TRBD2. The CDR3 covers 15 residues. Germline V gene sequence: CDR1 SGHTA, CDR2 FQGNSA. J lost 4 bases, V lost 1 base, and 4 bases had no gene match. This CDR3 is CASSLEGLLYNEQFF. The CDR3 nucleotides are TGTGCCAGCAGCTTAGAGGGACTATTGTACAATGAGCAGTTCTTC.

The V gene is TRBV29-1, the J gene TRBJ1-5; 8 nucleotides match TRBD1. This CDR3 is built from 14 residues. Germline-derived CDR1 and CDR2 are SQVTM and ANQGSEA. With 7 bases clipped from V and 5 bases from J, the junction kept 10 bases outside the gene matches. The CDR3, as DNA: TGCAGCGCCTGGACAGGGCTTTACGATCAGCCCCAGCATTTT. Translation: CSAWTGLYDQPQHF.

This clone was found a few times. The V gene is TRBV2, the J gene TRBJ2-7; D is possibly TRBD2 (6 bases). Trimming stripped 8 bases from V and 3 bases from J, with 11 bases between. Germline CDR1 reads SNHLY; CDR2 reads FYNNEI. The CDR3 has 12 amino acids. The CDR3 DNA follows: TGTGCCAGCGCCAAGGGAGGCTACGAGCAGTACTTC. This translates into CASAKGGYEQYF. The full variable domain, completed using reference TRBV2 and TRBJ2-7, is EPEVTQTPSHQVTQMGQEVILRCVPISNHLYFYWYRQILGQKVEFLVSFYNNEISEKSEIFDDQFSVERPDGSNFTLKIRSTKLEDSAMYFCASAKGGYEQYFGPGTRLTVT.

The V gene is TRBV30, the J gene TRBJ2-7, with a possible D match to TRBD1 (5 bases). Trimming shortened V by 4 bases and J by 6 bases, and 13 bases separated the two germline ends. The CDR3 contains 12 residues. CDR1 and CDR2 from the germline V gene are GTSNPN and SVGIG (reference sequence). Here the CDR3 reads CAWKTARGEQYF. CDR3 nucleotides: TGTGCCTGGAAGACAGCGAGAGGCGAGCAGTACTTC.

This clone came up a few times. The chain combines TRBV4-3 with TRBJ2-5, with TRBD1 matching over 8 bases. After removal of 4 bases from V and 9 bases from J, the junction contained 7 bases not matched to a gene. CDR1 and CDR2 from the germline V gene are LGHNA and YSLEER. CDR3 length: 13 residues. The CDR3, as DNA: TGCGCCAGCAGCCTAGAGACAGGGGAGGCCCAGTACTTC. This translates into CASSLETGEAQYF.

CDR3 residues: CASSETGDPTDTQYF. CDR3 sequence (DNA): TGTGCCAGCAGTGAGACAGGGGACCCCACAGATACGCAGTATTTT. J is TRBJ2-3 and V is TRBV25-1; TRBD1 matches at 8 bases. CDR3 length equals 15 residues. V trimming: 3 bases; J trimming: 2 bases; junction bases outside the gene matches: 4. Germline V gives CDR1 MGHDK, CDR2 SYGVNS.

CDR3 DNA sequence: TGTGCCATCGAGCTAGAGGGGACGCTGGGGGAGCAGTACTTC. Residues: CAIELEGTLGEQYF. The J gene is TRBJ2-7, the V gene TRBV2; D assignment may be TRBD1 or TRBD2 (5 bases each). This CDR3 has 14 amino acids. Trimming removed 10 bases from V and 7 bases from J, with 23 bases in between. The germline gives CDR1 SNHLY, CDR2 FYNNEI.